These 3 T cell receptor beta chains share one sample of origin, sequenced in a study of OX40 agonist ivuxolimab in advanced cancers. Method: immunoSEQ multiplex PCR; TCRdb's copy keeps in-frame clones and lacks some. This sample has about 59,000 clones, with over 70% found just once. The sample in question was CD4+ or CD8+ T cells sorted from blood, obtained in a trial of the OX40 agonist ivuxolimab. The receptors come from an adult with an advanced solid tumor such as melanoma, head and neck, liver or kidney cancer.

As DNA, the CDR3 is TGTGCCAGCAGCAGACAGGTGAACACTGAAGCTTTCTTT. Its translation: CASSRQVNTEAFF. This chain connects TRBV6-4 to TRBJ1-1; tentatively, D is TRBD1 (6 bases). CDR1 and CDR2 from the germline V gene are MRHNA and SNTAGT. The CDR3 runs 13 residues. Trimming took off 6 bases at V and 0 bases at J, with 8 bases between the two ends.

V usage is TRBV9 and J usage is TRBJ2-1, with a weak D call TRBD1 (5 bases). CDR3 length equals 14 residues. Germline loops: CDR1 SGDLS, CDR2 YYNGEE. Trimming cost V 4 bases and J 5 bases, with 13 bases left between them. The DNA of the CDR3 is TGTGCCAGCAGCCGTCGGCTAGGGGACAATGAGCAGTTCTTC. It translates to CASSRRLGDNEQFF.

This clone was observed a few times. The chain uses TRBV7-2 and TRBJ1-1, with D unresolved. Per the germline V gene, CDR1 is SGHTA and CDR2 is FQGNSA. The V end lost 3 bases, the J end lost 3 bases, and 8 bases lay between the germline ends. The CDR3 is 13 residues long. CDR3 residues: CASSFLTDTEAFF. CDR3 sequence (DNA): TGTGCCAGCAGCTTCTTGACGGACACTGAAGCTTTCTTT. The variable domain in full, completed from reference TRBV7-2 and TRBJ1-1, reads GAGVSQSPSNKVTEKGKDVELRCDPISGHTALYWYRQSLGQGLEFLIYFQGNSAPDKSGLPSDRFSAERTGGSVSTLTIQRTQQEDSAVYLCASSFLTDTEAFFGQGTRLTVV.